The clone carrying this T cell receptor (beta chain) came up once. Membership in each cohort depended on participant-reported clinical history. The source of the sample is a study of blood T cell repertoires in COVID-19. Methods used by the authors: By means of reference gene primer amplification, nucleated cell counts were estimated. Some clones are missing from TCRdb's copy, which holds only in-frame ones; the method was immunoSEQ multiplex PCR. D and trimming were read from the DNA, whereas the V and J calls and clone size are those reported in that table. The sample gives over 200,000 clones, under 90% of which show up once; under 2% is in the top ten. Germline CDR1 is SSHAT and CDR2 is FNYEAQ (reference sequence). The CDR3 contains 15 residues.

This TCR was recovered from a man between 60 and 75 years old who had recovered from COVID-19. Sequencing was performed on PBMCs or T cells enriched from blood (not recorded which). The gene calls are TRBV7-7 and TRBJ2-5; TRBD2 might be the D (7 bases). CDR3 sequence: CASAIARGPQETQYF. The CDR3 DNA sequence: TGTGCTAGCGCTATCGCGCGGGGGCCCCAAGAGACCCAGTACTTC.